The 12 T cell receptor beta chains given below trace back to one sample, sequenced in a study of T cell responses to AZD1222 COVID-19 vaccine. Clones were sequenced by immunoSEQ multiplex PCR, and TCRdb holds only the in-frame ones, with some missing. The data contain around 120,000 clones, 85% to 90% of them seen just once; the ten biggest clones take up 17%. The starting material was peripheral blood, obtained 28 days after the second AZD1222 dose. The source is an adult who received the AZD1222 COVID-19 vaccine.

V usage is TRBV6-5 and J usage is TRBJ1-6; TRBD1 aligns across 8 bases. This CDR3 spans 15 amino acids. Germline CDR1 reads MNHEY; CDR2 reads SVGAGI. V dropped 2 bases and J dropped 6; count of bases not matched to a gene: 3. The CDR3 protein is CASSYGGQGNSPLHF. CDR3 DNA: TGTGCCAGCAGTTACGGCGGACAGGGTAATTCACCCCTCCACTTT.

The chain recombines TRBV4-1 with TRBJ1-2; D remains ambiguous. The CDR3 is 15 residues long. Trimming shortened V by 0 bases and J by 2 bases, and 10 bases separated the two germline ends. CDR1 and CDR2 (germline): MGHRA, YSYEKL. This CDR3 reads CASSQDRSKNYGYTF. The DNA of the CDR3 is TGCGCCAGCAGCCAAGATCGCAGCAAGAACTATGGCTACACCTTC.

Note on this clone: Other nucleotide sequences from this sample produce the same CDR3. The chain uses TRBV7-2 and TRBJ2-3; D may be TRBD1 (5 bases). Trimming took off 0 bases at V and 4 bases at J, with 5 bases between the two ends. Germline CDR1 and CDR2: SGHTA and FQGNSA. This CDR3 is built from 13 residues. CDR3 loop: CASSLARADTQYF. CDR3 DNA: TGTGCCAGCAGCTTAGCCAGGGCAGATACGCAGTATTTT.

The chain links TRBV5-1 to TRBJ2-1; 8 nucleotides line up with TRBD1. This CDR3 has 12 amino acids. Per germline, CDR1 SGHRS and CDR2 YFSETQ. The ends lost 6 bases at V and 10 bases at J; junction bases unmatched: 6. CDR3 DNA: TGCGCCAGCACGGACAGGGTGCGGGAGCAGTTCTTC. This gives the protein CASTDRVREQFF.

The V gene is TRBV30, the J gene TRBJ2-2; a weak D match, TRBD2 (5 bases). In germline, CDR1 is GTSNPN, CDR2 SVGIG (reference sequence). This CDR3 region has 16 residues. V shed 2 bases and J shed 2 bases, with 15 bases lying between them. CDR3 DNA sequence: TGTGCCTGGAGTCATAAAGGAGCGGCTAACACCGGGGAGCTGTTTTTT. This codes for CAWSHKGAANTGELFF.

This chain joins TRBV7-9 and TRBJ2-2; TRBD1 aligns across 10 bases. Trimming took 10 bases from V and 15 from J; bases not matched to a gene: 8. The CDR3 spans 11 residues. Germline V gives CDR1 SEHNR, CDR2 FQNEAQ (reference sequence). The CDR3 region is CATPRTGGVFF. As DNA, the CDR3 is TGTGCCACCCCAAGGACAGGGGGTGTGTTTTTT.

The gene calls are TRBV28 and TRBJ2-7; D remains unclear. The germline gives CDR1 MDHEN, CDR2 SYDVKM. Between the trimmed V and J ends, which lost 3 bases and 0 bases, there was a span of 12 bases. This CDR3 spans 15 amino acids. CDR3 sequence reads: CASSLSALSSYEQYF. The DNA for the CDR3 is TGTGCCAGCAGTTTGTCTGCGCTAAGCTCCTACGAGCAGTACTTC.

This chain links TRBV7-9 with TRBJ1-1, with 9 bases aligning to TRBD1. V dropped 5 bases and J dropped 1; count of bases not matched to a gene: 8. The CDR3 runs to 16 residues. Per the germline V gene, CDR1 is SEHNR and CDR2 is FQNEAQ (reference sequence). The CDR3 DNA sequence: TGTGCCAGCAGCCATTATGGGGACAGGGCGAACACTGAAGCTTTCTTT. It specifies CASSHYGDRANTEAFF.

The V and J genes are TRBV9 and TRBJ1-2; D gene uncertain. CDR3 length: 12 residues. V dropped 4 bases and J dropped 4 bases, with 8 bases sitting between them. CDR1 is SGDLS and CDR2 is YYNGEE in the germline V gene. The CDR3 nucleotides are TGTGCCAGCAGCACACGGACCTATGGCTACACCTTC. Encoded protein: CASSTRTYGYTF.

This clone appeared a single time. The V call is TRBV6-2 or TRBV6-3, the J call TRBJ2-2; perhaps TRBD2 as D (6 bases). The V gene lost 6 bases and the J gene lost 2 bases, with 10 bases spanning the gap. This CDR3 is 14 amino acids long. Germline CDR1 reads MNHEY; CDR2 reads SVGEGT. Here the CDR3 DNA reads TGTGCCAGCAGCTTAGCGGCCAACACCGGGGAGCTGTTTTTT. Translated: CASSLAANTGELFF.

The V gene is TRBV4-1, the J gene TRBJ1-4; D is ambiguous. This CDR3 is built from 13 residues. Between the trimmed V and J ends, which lost 1 base and 0 bases, there was a span of 0 bases. Germline V gene data show CDR1 as MGHRA and CDR2 as YSYEKL. CDR3 protein: CASSQATNEKLFF. The CDR3 region has the DNA TGCGCCAGCAGCCAAGCAACTAATGAAAAACTGTTTTTT.

This chain uses TRBV2 with TRBJ1-1; TRBD1 aligns across 7 bases. The CDR3 consists of 14 residues. The junction had 9 bases not matched to a gene; V was cut back by 7 bases and J by 4 bases. CDR1 is SNHLY, CDR2 FYNNEI, per germline. CDR3 sequence reads: CASTTTGVTTEAFF. The CDR3 DNA reads as TGTGCCAGCACTACCACAGGGGTTACCACTGAAGCTTTCTTT. Supplemented by reference TRBV2 and TRBJ1-1, the full variable domain reads EPEVTQTPSHQVTQMGQEVILRCVPISNHLYFYWYRQILGQKVEFLVSFYNNEISEKSEIFDDQFSVERPDGSNFTLKIRSTKLEDSAMYFCASTTTGVTTEAFFGQGTRLTVV.